This T cell receptor (beta chain) was captured by sequencing in a study of type 1 and type 2 diabetes patients. PCR was run on genomic DNA. The TCR beta CDR3 region was amplified using 30 forward and 13 reverse primers. MiXCR was run by TCRdb on the multiplex PCR reads, yielding one entry per CDR3 protein. The sample has about 270,000 distinct CDR3 sequences; around 47% are singletons. This clonotype was seen only a few times. CDR1 and CDR2 from the germline V gene are SGHVS and FQNEAQ. Trimming shortened V by 1 base and J by 5 bases, and 14 bases separated the two germline ends. This CDR3 contains 16 residues.

The sequenced material came from peripheral blood mononuclear cells (PBMCs). The genes are TRBV7-8 and TRBJ1-4; D is possibly TRBD1 (5 bases). This TCR was recovered from a man in his late teens or twenties with type 2 diabetes. The CDR3 DNA is TGTGCCAGCAGCTTAGTCCCCGGACAAAGGAATGAAAAACTGTTTTTT. Residues: CASSLVPGQRNEKLFF.